These T cell receptor beta chains were read from a single sample in a study of monozygotic twins with inflammatory bowel disease. After re-calling the 5' RACE reads, TCRdb lists one entry per CDR3 protein, DNA absent. The sample table sets out 200,000 to 250,000 distinct CDR3 sequences. The sample taken for sequencing was blood. Receptors were obtained from a human donor with ulcerative colitis or Crohn's disease, or a healthy co-twin of an affected twin (not recorded which). Both conserved end residues are part of each CDR3.

cdr3_aa,v_call,j_call
CASSRGGGKNIQYF,TRBV5-4,TRBJ2-4
CASSSVGENSPLHF,TRBV7-2,TRBJ1-6
CASSPPGSGYTF,TRBV18,TRBJ1-2
CSVEGRGGTDTQYF,TRBV29-1,TRBJ2-3
CSSSKQGPGVDTQYF,TRBV2,TRBJ2-3
CASSTLWDSSTDTQYF,TRBV7-6,TRBJ2-3
CASSPGTGGLEQYF,TRBV27,TRBJ2-7
CASSPLQNNEKLFF,TRBV18,TRBJ1-4
CSAEDRGRGKKQFF,TRBV20-1,TRBJ2-1
CASTRVEGGYTF,TRBV19,TRBJ1-2
CASSPAWGTEAFF,TRBV7-9,TRBJ1-1
CASPYRRLAITDTQYF,TRBV27,TRBJ2-3
CASSSDGSGNTIYF,TRBV28,TRBJ1-3
CASSLTTTQETQYF,TRBV5-1,TRBJ2-5
CASSDVGDYEQYF,TRBV2,TRBJ2-7
CASSPRNGPYEQYF,TRBV5-5,TRBJ2-7
CASSLKGVVYGYTF,TRBV12-3/TRBV12-4,TRBJ1-2
CASSPAASNQPQHF,TRBV18,TRBJ1-5
CASSLASIEQFF,TRBV12-3/TRBV12-4,TRBJ2-1
CASSAGQGLYNEQFF,TRBV2,TRBJ2-1
CASSSRQGLGADTQYF,TRBV18,TRBJ2-3
CSVGGGGYEQYF,TRBV29-1,TRBJ2-7
CASKMRSVWGYTF,TRBV2,TRBJ1-2
CASSTGRAGNTIYF,TRBV7-9,TRBJ1-3
CASSQERSSFGETQYF,TRBV14,TRBJ2-5
CASSLDLGVRTEAFF,TRBV11-2,TRBJ1-1
CASSYWSPGQGDYEQYF,TRBV6-5,TRBJ2-7
CASSISTSGIISGANVLTF,TRBV19,TRBJ2-6
CAGSLTGREETQYF,TRBV3-1,TRBJ2-5
CSARDRQGAGNEQFF,TRBV20-1,TRBJ2-1
CASIQQGSGGGTFF,TRBV19,TRBJ1-1
CSAPRGRANTGELFF,TRBV20-1,TRBJ2-2
CSARERGGRETQYF,TRBV20-1,TRBJ2-5
CASSLASGGASDTQYF,TRBV5-1,TRBJ2-3
CASSPERVPYEQYF,TRBV12-3/TRBV12-4,TRBJ2-7
CSARGYSQTSTDTQYF,TRBV20-1,TRBJ2-3
CASSWTGGSYGYTF,TRBV12-3/TRBV12-4,TRBJ1-2
CASSGGFITDTQYF,TRBV4-2,TRBJ2-3
CASSLSTKNIQYF,TRBV5-1,TRBJ2-4
CASSLVQGHQETQYF,TRBV12-3/TRBV12-4,TRBJ2-5
CASSSDYTGSYEQYF,TRBV11-2,TRBJ2-7
CASSSTGSSYEQYF,TRBV7-6,TRBJ2-7
CASSRGGQGLSYEQYF,TRBV5-1,TRBJ2-7
CASLIGEKLFF,TRBV2,TRBJ1-4
CASSLSGDAQPQHF,TRBV5-1,TRBJ1-5
CATSAGSRAYGYTF,TRBV15,TRBJ1-2
CSARDTPGEAFF,TRBV20-1,TRBJ1-1
CASSKGSTTNTGELFF,TRBV5-1,TRBJ2-2
CASSEVPLYEQYF,TRBV6-1,TRBJ2-7